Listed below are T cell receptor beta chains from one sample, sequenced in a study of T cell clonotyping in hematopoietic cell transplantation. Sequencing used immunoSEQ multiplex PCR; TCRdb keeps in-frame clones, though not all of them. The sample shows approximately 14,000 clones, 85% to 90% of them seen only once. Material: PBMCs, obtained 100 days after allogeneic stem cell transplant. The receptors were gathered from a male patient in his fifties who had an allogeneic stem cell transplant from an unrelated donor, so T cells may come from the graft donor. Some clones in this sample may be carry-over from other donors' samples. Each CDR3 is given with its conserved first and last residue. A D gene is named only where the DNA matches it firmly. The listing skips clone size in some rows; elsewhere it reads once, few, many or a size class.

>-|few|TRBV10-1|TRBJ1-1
CASQDSANTEAFF
TGCGCCAGCCAGGACAGCGCGAACACTGAAGCTTTCTTT
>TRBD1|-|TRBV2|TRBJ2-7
CASKTGQGEYYEQYF
TGTGCCAGCAAGACCGGACAGGGGGAGTACTACGAGCAGTACTTC
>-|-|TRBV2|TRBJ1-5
CASSGGGGEVQPQHF
TGTGCCAGCAGCGGCGGGGGGGGTGAGGTTCAGCCCCAGCATTTT
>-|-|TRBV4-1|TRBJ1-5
CASSQEGPVYSNQPQHF
TGCGCCAGCAGCCAAGAGGGACCCGTTTATAGCAATCAGCCCCAGCATTTT
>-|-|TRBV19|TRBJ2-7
CASRPVGPLGEQYF
TGTGCCAGTAGGCCGGTGGGACCCCTAGGTGAGCAGTACTTC
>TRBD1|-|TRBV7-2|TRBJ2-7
CASSLSGTDSYEQYF
TGTGCCAGCAGCCTCTCCGGGACAGACTCCTACGAGCAGTACTTC
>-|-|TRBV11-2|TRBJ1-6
CASSLTGQQNSPLHF
TGTGCCAGCAGCTTAACCGGCCAGCAGAATTCACCCCTCCACTTT
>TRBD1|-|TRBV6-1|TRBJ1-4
CASSEGTGRLPNEKLFF
TGTGCCAGCAGTGAAGGGACAGGGAGACTACCTAATGAAAAACTGTTTTTT
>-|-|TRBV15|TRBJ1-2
CATSRDRPGAIYGYTF
TGTGCCACCAGCAGAGATCGTCCAGGGGCCATCTATGGCTACACCTTC
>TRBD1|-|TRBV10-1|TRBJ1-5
CASRFKTGGEYSNQPQHF
TGCGCCAGCAGATTCAAGACAGGGGGCGAATATAGCAATCAGCCCCAGCATTTT
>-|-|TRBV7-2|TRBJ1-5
CASSGTGNQPQHF
TGTGCCAGCAGTGGAACAGGCAATCAGCCCCAGCATTTT
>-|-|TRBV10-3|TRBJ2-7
CAISDPEGTYEQYF
TGTGCCATCAGTGACCCTGAGGGGACCTACGAGCAGTACTTC
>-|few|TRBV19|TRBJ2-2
CASWTAGELFF
TGTGCCAGTTGGACAGCCGGGGAGCTGTTTTTT
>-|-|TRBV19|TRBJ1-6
CASSQTSYNSPLHF
TGTGCCAGTAGCCAGACGTCCTATAATTCACCCCTCCACTTT
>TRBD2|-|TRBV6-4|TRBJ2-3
CASSAPSGRSADTQYF
TGTGCCAGCAGTGCCCCTAGCGGGAGATCAGCAGATACGCAGTATTTT
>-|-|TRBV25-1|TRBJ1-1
CASRGSGDTEAFF
TGTGCCAGCAGGGGGTCAGGGGACACTGAAGCTTTCTTT
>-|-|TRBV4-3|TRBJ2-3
CASSQRDGGEYAQYF
TGCGCCAGCAGCCAAAGGGACGGAGGAGAATATGCGCAGTATTTT
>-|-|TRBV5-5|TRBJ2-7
CASSLEPVGEQYF
TGTGCCAGCAGCTTGGAGCCGGTGGGCGAGCAGTACTTC
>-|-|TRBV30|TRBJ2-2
CAWNRVPTGELFF
TGTGCCTGGAACAGGGTGCCCACCGGGGAGCTGTTTTTT
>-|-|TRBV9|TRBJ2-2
CASSVALANTGELFF
TGTGCCAGCAGCGTAGCTTTAGCGAACACCGGGGAGCTGTTTTTT
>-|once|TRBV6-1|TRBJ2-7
CASTHIASSSYEQYF
TGTGCCAGCACCCATATTGCTAGCAGCTCCTACGAGCAGTACTTC
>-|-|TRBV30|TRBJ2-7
CAWTPGQNYEQYF
TGTGCCTGGACCCCCGGACAGAACTACGAGCAGTACTTC
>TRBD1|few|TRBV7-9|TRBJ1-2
CASSDGQGALFYGYTF
TGTGCCAGCAGCGATGGACAGGGGGCGCTTTTCTATGGCTACACCTTC
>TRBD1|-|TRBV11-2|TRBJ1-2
CASSSTDRDRGLGYTF
TGTGCCAGCAGCTCGACAGACCGGGACAGGGGGCTCGGCTACACCTTC
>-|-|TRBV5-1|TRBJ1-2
CASTPDRNYGYTF
TGCGCCAGCACTCCGGACAGAAACTATGGCTACACCTTC
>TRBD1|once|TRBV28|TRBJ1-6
CASSSYRGTYNSPLHF
TGTGCCAGCAGCTCCTACAGGGGGACCTATAATTCACCCCTCCACTTT
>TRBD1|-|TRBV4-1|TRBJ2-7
CASSHPGQGRSYEQYF
TGCGCCAGCAGCCATCCCGGACAGGGAAGATCCTACGAGCAGTACTTC
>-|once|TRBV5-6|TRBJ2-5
CASSLAREETQYF
TGTGCCAGCAGCTTGGCCAGGGAAGAGACCCAGTACTTC
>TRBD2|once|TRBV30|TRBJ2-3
CAWRGTSGRPARTDTQYF
TGTGCCTGGAGGGGGACTAGCGGCCGCCCTGCTCGCACAGATACGCAGTATTTT
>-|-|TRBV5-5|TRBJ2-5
CASSPSTRLTETQYF
TGTGCCAGCAGCCCTTCGACTAGGCTGACGGAGACCCAGTACTTC
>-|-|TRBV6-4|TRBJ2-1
CASSRFRENEQFF
TGTGCCAGCAGCCGGTTTAGGGAGAATGAGCAGTTCTTC
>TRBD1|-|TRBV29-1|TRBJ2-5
CSVSAGGLETQYF
TGCAGCGTTTCTGCAGGGGGCTTGGAGACCCAGTACTTC
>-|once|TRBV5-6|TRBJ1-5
CASSLALGSNQPQHF
TGTGCCAGCAGCTTGGCGTTAGGTAGCAATCAGCCCCAGCATTTT
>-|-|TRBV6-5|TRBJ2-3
CASRVGEATQYF
TGTGCCAGCCGAGTGGGGGAAGCTACGCAGTATTTT
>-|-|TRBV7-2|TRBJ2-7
CASSLGIRGRLFYAQYF
TGTGCCAGCAGCTTAGGTATACGGGGGAGACTATTCTACGCGCAGTACTTC
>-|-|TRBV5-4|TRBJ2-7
CASSSPGQTPEQYF
TGTGCCAGCAGCTCACCGGGACAAACCCCGGAACAGTACTTC
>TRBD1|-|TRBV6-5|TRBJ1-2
CASARVSGGGGYTF
TGTGCCAGTGCTAGGGTATCAGGGGGCGGGGGCTACACCTTC
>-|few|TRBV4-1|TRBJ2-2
CASSKKGPGPTSANTGELFF
TGCGCCAGCAGCAAAAAAGGTCCAGGCCCAACCAGCGCTAACACCGGGGAGCTGTTTTTT
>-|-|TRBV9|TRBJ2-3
CASSVVADNTQYF
TGTGCCAGCAGCGTAGTCGCCGATAATACGCAGTATTTT
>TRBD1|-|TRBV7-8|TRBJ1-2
CASSLDRDSQNYGYTF
TGTGCCAGCAGCTTGGACCGGGACAGCCAGAACTATGGCTACACCTTC
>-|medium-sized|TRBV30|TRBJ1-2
CAWSRQSGGYTF
TGTGCCTGGAGTAGGCAGTCAGGAGGCTACACCTTC
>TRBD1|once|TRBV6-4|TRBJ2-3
CASRDRNTDTQYF
TGTGCCAGCAGGGACAGGAACACAGATACGCAGTATTTT
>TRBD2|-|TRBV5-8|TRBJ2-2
CASSFPTSGMNTGELFF
TGTGCCAGCAGCTTCCCGACTAGCGGCATGAACACCGGGGAGCTGTTTTTT
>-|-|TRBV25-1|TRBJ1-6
CASSPGLGSPLHF
TGTGCCAGCAGCCCAGGGTTAGGCTCACCCCTCCACTTT
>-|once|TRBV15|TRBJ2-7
CATSRGRIYEQYF
TGTGCCACCAGCAGAGGACGGATTTACGAGCAGTACTTC
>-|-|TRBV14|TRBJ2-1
CASSQRTAGHEQFF
TGTGCCAGCAGCCAACGGACAGCAGGACATGAGCAGTTCTTC
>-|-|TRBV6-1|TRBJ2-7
CAIRRAYEQYF
TGTGCCATCAGGCGGGCCTACGAGCAGTACTTC
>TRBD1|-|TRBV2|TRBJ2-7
CASSGTGREQYF
TGTGCCAGCAGCGGGACAGGACGCGAGCAGTACTTC
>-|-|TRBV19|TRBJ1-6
CATQSGGRDSPLHF
TGTGCCACCCAATCCGGGGGCAGGGATTCACCCCTCCACTTT
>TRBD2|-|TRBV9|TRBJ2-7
CASSVEGLPSYEQYF
TGTGCCAGCAGCGTAGAGGGACTACCTTCCTACGAGCAGTACTTC
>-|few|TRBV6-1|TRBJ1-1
CASEPRVNTEAFF
TGTGCCAGCGAGCCCAGGGTAAACACTGAAGCTTTCTTT
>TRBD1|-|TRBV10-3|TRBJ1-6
CAISGTGGNSPLHF
TGTGCCATCAGTGGGACAGGGGGTAATTCACCCCTCCACTTT
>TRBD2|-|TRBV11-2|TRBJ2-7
CASSFPASGLYEQYF
TGTGCCAGCAGCTTCCCGGCTAGCGGACTGTACGAGCAGTACTTC
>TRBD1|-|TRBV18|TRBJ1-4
CASSRQGVNEKLFF
TGTGCCAGCTCACGACAGGGGGTGAATGAAAAACTGTTTTTT